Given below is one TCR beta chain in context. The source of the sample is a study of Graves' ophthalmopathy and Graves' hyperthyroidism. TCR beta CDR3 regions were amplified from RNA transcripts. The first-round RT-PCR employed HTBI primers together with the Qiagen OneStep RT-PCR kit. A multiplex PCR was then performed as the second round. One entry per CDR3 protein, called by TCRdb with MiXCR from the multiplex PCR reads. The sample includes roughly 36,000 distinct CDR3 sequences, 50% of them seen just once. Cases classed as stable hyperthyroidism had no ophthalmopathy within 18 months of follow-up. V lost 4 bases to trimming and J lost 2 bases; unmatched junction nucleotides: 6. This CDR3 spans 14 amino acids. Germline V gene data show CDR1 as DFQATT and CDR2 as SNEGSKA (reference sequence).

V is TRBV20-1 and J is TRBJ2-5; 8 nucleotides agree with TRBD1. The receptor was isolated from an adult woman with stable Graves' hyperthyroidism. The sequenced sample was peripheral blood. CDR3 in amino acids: CSAKTGVPQETQYF. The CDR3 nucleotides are TGCAGTGCTAAGACAGGGGTTCCACAAGAGACCCAGTACTTC.